The 9 T cell receptor beta chains reported below all come from one sample, sequenced in a study of cytomegalovirus exposure and HLA in healthy donors. The PCR used 60 Vbeta and 13 Jbeta primers. Using immunoSEQ multiplex PCR, the repertoire was profiled, and TCRdb retains in-frame clones only, with some absent. The repertoire includes over 140,000 clones, approximately 82% of them detected once, and 1.4% to 1.5% sits in the top ten. Specimen: PBMCs. Receptors were obtained from a man aged 30 to 39 in good health and CMV-seropositive.

This clone was seen many times. The chain is built from TRBV6-5 and TRBJ2-1; the match to TRBD2 covers 9 bases. CDR1 and CDR2 (germline): MNHEY, SVGAGI. After removal of 2 bases from V and 6 bases from J, the junction contained 2 bases not matched to a gene. There are 14 residues in the CDR3. The CDR3 is CASSYRAGGNEQFF. CDR3 nucleotide sequence: TGTGCCAGCAGTTACAGAGCGGGAGGCAATGAGCAGTTCTTC.

The rearrangement links TRBV6-6 to TRBJ2-2; D remains ambiguous. Germline lookup yields CDR1 MNHNY and CDR2 SVGAGI (reference sequence). This CDR3 has 15 residues. Trimming took 2 bases from V and 5 from J, leaving 12 bases between them. The CDR3 protein is CASSYPEVGTGELFF. The DNA of the CDR3 is TGTGCCAGCAGTTACCCAGAGGTCGGGACCGGGGAGCTGTTTTTT.

This chain links TRBV14 with TRBJ1-1; D not resolved. Looked up from germline, CDR1 is SGHDN and CDR2 is FVKESK. The CDR3 is made up of 13 amino acids. The ends were cut back, 2 bases at V and 13 bases at J, with 17 bases in the middle. CDR3 coding DNA: TGTGCCAGCAGCCAAAACTTGGAGGGTTGGGTTTTCTTT. Its translation is CASSQNLEGWVFF.

This chain connects TRBV19 to TRBJ1-1, with TRBD1 identical over 9 bases. With V trimmed by 7 bases and J by 0 bases, 9 bases remained unmatched. The germline V gene has CDR1 LNHDA and CDR2 SQIVND (reference sequence). The CDR3 sequence is 16 residues long. DNA for the CDR3: TGTGCCAGTAAGGACAGGGGAGGGCTAATGAACACTGAAGCTTTCTTT. Encoded protein: CASKDRGGLMNTEAFF. Looking up the rest from reference TRBV19 and TRBJ1-1 gives the full variable domain: DGGITQSPKYLFRKEGQNVTLSCEQNLNHDAMYWYRQDPGQGLRLIYYSQIVNDFQKGDIAEGYSVSREKKESFPLTVTSAQKNPTAFYLCASKDRGGLMNTEAFFGQGTRLTVV.

The chain links TRBV7-2 to TRBJ2-2, with a possible D match to TRBD2 (6 bases). V was cut by 5 bases and J by 0 bases, with 19 bases left in between. Germline V CDR1 and CDR2: SGHTA, FQGNSA. The CDR3 covers 18 residues. The CDR3 coding sequence is TGTGCCAGCAGCCCCAGCTTGATTGCGGGATCGAACACCGGGGAGCTGTTTTTT. This sequence encodes CASSPSLIAGSNTGELFF.

This clone turned up a few times. This chain connects TRBV5-1 to TRBJ1-5; 7 nucleotides line up with TRBD1. CDR3 length equals 15 residues. Per the germline V gene, CDR1 is SGHRS and CDR2 is YFSETQ. V gave up 0 bases and J gave up 3 bases; unmatched junction bases: 3. CDR3 sequence: CASSLEGQFNQPQHF. Written as DNA, the CDR3 is TGCGCCAGCAGCTTGGAGGGACAGTTCAATCAGCCCCAGCATTTT. The full variable domain, its missing parts supplied by reference TRBV5-1 and TRBJ1-5, is KAGVTQTPRYLIKTRGQQVTLSCSPISGHRSVSWYQQTPGQGLQFLFEYFSETQRNKGNFPGRFSGRQFSNSRSEMNVSTLELGDSALYLCASSLEGQFNQPQHFGDGTRLSIL.

The rearrangement uses TRBV28 and TRBJ2-1, with 8 bases identical to TRBD2. Germline values: CDR1 MDHEN, CDR2 SYDVKM. The CDR3 loop spans 14 amino acids. V lost 6 bases and J lost 8; bases outside the gene matches: 9. This chain's CDR3 is CASSFLSGKDEQFF. DNA for the CDR3: TGTGCCAGCAGCTTCCTTAGCGGGAAGGATGAGCAGTTCTTC.

The genes are TRBV5-5 and TRBJ1-1; D gene unclear. CDR1 and CDR2 from the germline V gene are SGHKS and YYEKEE (reference sequence). The V gene lost 0 bases and the J gene lost 11 bases, with 17 bases spanning the gap. The CDR3 has 14 residues. In DNA, the CDR3 is TGTGCCAGCAGCTTGGCGTACGGAGCCGCGGAGGCTTTCTTT. The encoded protein is CASSLAYGAAEAFF.

The chain is built from TRBV13 and TRBJ1-3, with unresolved D. CDR3 length: 15 residues. Germline-derived CDR1 and CDR2 are PRHDT and FYEKMQ (reference sequence). Trimming removed 3 bases from V and 7 bases from J, with 16 bases in between. The chain's CDR3 is CASSLARPPSNTIYF. The CDR3 nucleotides read TGTGCCAGCAGCTTGGCCAGGCCCCCGAGTAACACCATATATTTT.